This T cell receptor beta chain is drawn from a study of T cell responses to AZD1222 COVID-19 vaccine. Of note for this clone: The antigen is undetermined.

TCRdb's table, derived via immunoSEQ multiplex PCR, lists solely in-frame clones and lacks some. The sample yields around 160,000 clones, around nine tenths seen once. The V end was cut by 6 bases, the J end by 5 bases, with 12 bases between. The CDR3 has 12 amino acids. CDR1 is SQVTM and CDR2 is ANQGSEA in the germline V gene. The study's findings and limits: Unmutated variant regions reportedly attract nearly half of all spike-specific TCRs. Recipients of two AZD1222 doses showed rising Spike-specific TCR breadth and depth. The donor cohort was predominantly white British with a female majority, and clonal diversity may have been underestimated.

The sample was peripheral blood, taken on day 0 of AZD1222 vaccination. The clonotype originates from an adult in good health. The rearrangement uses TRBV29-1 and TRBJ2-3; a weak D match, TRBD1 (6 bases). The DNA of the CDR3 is TGCAGCGTGGACCCAGGGGAAGATACGCAGTATTTT. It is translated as CSVDPGEDTQYF.